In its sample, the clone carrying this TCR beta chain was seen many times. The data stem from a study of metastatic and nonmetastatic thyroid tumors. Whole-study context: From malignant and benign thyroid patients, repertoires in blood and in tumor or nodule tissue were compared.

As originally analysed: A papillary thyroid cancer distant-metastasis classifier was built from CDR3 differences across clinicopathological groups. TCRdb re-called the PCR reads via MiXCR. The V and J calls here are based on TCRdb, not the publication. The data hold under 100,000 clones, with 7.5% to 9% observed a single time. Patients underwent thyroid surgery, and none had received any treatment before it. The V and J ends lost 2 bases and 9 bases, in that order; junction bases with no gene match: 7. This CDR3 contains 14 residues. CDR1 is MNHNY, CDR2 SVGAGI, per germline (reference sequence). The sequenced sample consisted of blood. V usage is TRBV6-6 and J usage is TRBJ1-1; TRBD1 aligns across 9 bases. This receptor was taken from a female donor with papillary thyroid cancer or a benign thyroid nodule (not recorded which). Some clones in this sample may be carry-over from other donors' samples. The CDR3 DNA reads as TGTGCCAGCAGTTACCTCGGACAGGGGACCCAAGCTTTCTTT. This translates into CASSYLGQGTQAFF.